Below, 7 T cell receptor beta chains from the same sample are listed, as sequenced in a study of blood T cell repertoires in COVID-19. Assay: immunoSEQ multiplex PCR; the TCRdb copy retains only in-frame clones and omits some. The sample consists of approximately 300,000 clones, around 86% of them appearing once. Input material: PBMCs or T cells enriched from blood (not recorded which). The source of these receptors is a man aged 55-75 years who had recovered from COVID-19.

This rearrangement joins TRBV18 to TRBJ1-1, with 8 bases lining up with TRBD1. J was trimmed by 4 bases and V by 1 base; bases with no gene match: 14. Germline CDR1 is KGHSH and CDR2 is LQKENI. The CDR3 has 18 amino acids. As DNA, the CDR3 is TGTGCCAGCTCACCACGCCAGGGGGCCGGCTGGGGGGGCACTGAAGCTTTCTTT. It yields the protein CASSPRQGAGWGGTEAFF. The variable domain in full, completed from reference TRBV18 and TRBJ1-1, reads NAGVMQNPRHLVRRRGQEARLRCSPMKGHSHVYWYRQLPEEGLKFMVYLQKENIIDESGMPKERFSAEFPKEGPSILRIQQVVRGDSAAYFCASSPRQGAGWGGTEAFFGQGTRLTVV.

The chain has TRBV5-4 and TRBJ2-7; D not resolved. Trimming took off 3 bases at V and 4 bases at J, with 14 bases between the two ends. The length of the CDR3 is 14 residues. Germline CDR1 and CDR2: SGHNT and YYREEE (reference sequence). This CDR3 is CASSSDGFLYEQYF. CDR3 bases: TGTGCCAGCAGCTCTGACGGGTTCTTATACGAGCAGTACTTC.

Comments on this clone: This sample includes further DNA sequences coding for the same CDR3. The CDR3 loop is CASSSAGSTDTQYF. As DNA, the CDR3 is TGTGCCAGCAGCTCCGCAGGGAGCACAGATACGCAGTATTTT. The chain links TRBV28 to TRBJ2-3, with D possibly TRBD1 on 5 matching bases. CDR3 size: 14 residues. Germline V gives CDR1 MDHEN, CDR2 SYDVKM. Deletions cut 6 bases from V and 0 bases from J, with 10 bases between.

This clone was detected once. The chain couples TRBV7-9 to TRBJ2-2; D ambiguous. Trimming left V 1 base short and J 6 bases short, with 12 bases between. CDR1 is SEHNR, CDR2 FQNEAQ, per germline (reference sequence). CDR3 length equals 15 residues. As DNA, the CDR3 is TGTGCCAGCAGCTTAGGCGGCTCCCTGGCCGGGGAGCTGTTTTTT. Encoded protein: CASSLGGSLAGELFF.

In this sample, this clone turned up a few times. The V call is TRBV7-3, the J call TRBJ2-1; 8 positions agree with TRBD2. This CDR3 comprises 15 residues. V dropped 4 bases and J dropped 2; count of bases not matched to a gene: 4. CDR1 and CDR2 from the germline V gene are SGHTA and FQGTGA. The CDR3 protein is CASSSSGPTYNEQFF. The CDR3 DNA follows: TGTGCCAGCAGCTCTAGCGGGCCTACCTACAATGAGCAGTTCTTC.

The chain combines TRBV5-1 with TRBJ2-3; D is possibly TRBD1 (5 bases). Between the trimmed V and J ends, which lost 0 bases and 4 bases, there was a span of 9 bases. Germline CDR1 SGHRS, CDR2 YFSETQ. The CDR3 spans 14 residues. The CDR3 here is CASSLAQGPDTQYF. The CDR3 DNA follows: TGCGCCAGCAGCTTGGCTCAGGGCCCAGATACGCAGTATTTT.

The chain combines TRBV10-3 with TRBJ2-1; no clear D. Germline V CDR1 and CDR2: ENHRY, SYGVKD. The V end was cut by 0 bases, the J end by 9 bases, with 6 bases between. The CDR3 is made up of 12 amino acids. In DNA form, the CDR3 reads TGTGCCATCAGTGAGTCTCTCCTTGAGCAGTTCTTC. Protein sequence: CAISESLLEQFF.